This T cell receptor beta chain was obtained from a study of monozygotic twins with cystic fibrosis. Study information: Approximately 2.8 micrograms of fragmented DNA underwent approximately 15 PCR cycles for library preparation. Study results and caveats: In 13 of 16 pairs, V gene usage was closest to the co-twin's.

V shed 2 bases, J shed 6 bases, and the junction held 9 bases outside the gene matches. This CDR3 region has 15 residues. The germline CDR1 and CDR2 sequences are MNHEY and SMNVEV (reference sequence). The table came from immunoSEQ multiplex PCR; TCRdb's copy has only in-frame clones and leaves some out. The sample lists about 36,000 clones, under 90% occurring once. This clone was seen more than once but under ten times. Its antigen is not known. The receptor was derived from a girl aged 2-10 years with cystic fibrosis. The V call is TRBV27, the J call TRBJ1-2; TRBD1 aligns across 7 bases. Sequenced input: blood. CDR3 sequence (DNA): TGTGCCAGCAGTTTAACAACACAGGGGTTTGATGGCTACACCTTC. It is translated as CASSLTTQGFDGYTF.